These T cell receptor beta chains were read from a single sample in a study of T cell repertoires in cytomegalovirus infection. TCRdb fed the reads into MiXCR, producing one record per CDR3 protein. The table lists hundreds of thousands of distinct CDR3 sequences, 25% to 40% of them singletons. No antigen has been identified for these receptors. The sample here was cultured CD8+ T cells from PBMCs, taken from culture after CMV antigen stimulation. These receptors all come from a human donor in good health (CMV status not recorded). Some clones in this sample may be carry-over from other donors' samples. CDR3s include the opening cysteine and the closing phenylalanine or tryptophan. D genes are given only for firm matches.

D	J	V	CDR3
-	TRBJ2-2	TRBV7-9	CASRSRGTGELFF
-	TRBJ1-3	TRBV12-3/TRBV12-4	CASSLSPATPSGNTIYF
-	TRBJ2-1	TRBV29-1	CSVDRAIYNEQFF
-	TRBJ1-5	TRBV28	CASSRPRQTTSNQPQHF
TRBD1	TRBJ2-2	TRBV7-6	CASSLGTGERTGELFF
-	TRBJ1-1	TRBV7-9	CASSSDWVKAFF
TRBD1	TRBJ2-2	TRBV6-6	CATGQGAQTGELFF
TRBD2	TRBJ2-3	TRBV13	CASSPTPSGGPGYTQYF
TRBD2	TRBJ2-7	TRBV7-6	CASSPEPGLAGGPYEQYF
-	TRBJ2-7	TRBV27	CASSLSDLAKGEQYF
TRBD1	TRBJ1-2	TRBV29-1	CSVADRGTNYGYTF
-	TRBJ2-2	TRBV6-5	CASSDTTGYGDTGELFF
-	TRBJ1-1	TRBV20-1	CSQSDVTEAFF
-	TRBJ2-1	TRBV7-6	CASSLASGLYYEQFF
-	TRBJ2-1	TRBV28	CASTLDNEQFF
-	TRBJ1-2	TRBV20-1	CSAREGDSANYGYTF
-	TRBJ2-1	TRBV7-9	CASSRRVSYNEQFF
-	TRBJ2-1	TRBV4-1	CASSQVRGPDNEQFF
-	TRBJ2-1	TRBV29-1	CSVEVWEVDLAQTFSYNEQFF
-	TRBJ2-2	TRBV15	CATRFGKAGHGTGELFF
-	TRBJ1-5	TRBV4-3	CASSQARYNQPQHF
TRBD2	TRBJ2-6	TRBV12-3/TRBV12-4	CASTGGGGSGANVLTF
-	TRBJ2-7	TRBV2	CASSEGLLSYEQYF
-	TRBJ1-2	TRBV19	CASRVDYGYTF
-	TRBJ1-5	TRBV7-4	CASSPKAGQPQHF
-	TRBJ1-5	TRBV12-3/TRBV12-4	CASSLGPKRQPQHF
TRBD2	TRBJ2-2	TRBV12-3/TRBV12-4	CASRAGGSGELFF
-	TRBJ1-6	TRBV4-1	CASSQERGALFSPLHF
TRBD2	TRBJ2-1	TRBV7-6	CASSPPRGSGAYNEQFF
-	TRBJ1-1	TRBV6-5	CASSYRQTLNTEAFF
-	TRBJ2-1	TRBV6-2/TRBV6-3	CASSLTSVNEQFF
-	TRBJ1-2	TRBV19	CASSPSTGFHYGYTF
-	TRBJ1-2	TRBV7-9	CATPMVAYPNGYTF
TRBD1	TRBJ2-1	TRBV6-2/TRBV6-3	CASSPDRGGYNEQFF
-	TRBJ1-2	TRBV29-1	CSVETENYGYTF
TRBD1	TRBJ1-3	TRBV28	CASRIPGGPGNTIYF
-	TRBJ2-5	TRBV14	CASSQPRETQYF
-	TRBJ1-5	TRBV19	CASSRTDNQPQHF
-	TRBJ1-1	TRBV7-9	CASSSTTEAFF
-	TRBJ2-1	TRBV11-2	CASSFGGGMEQFF
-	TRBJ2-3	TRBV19	CASSNWPWGDTQYF
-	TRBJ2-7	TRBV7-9	CASSNPDPAPYEQYF